This T cell receptor (beta chain) is drawn from a study of PD-1 blockade in classical Hodgkin lymphoma. General observations from the study: It was CD4+ TCR diversity, not CD8+, that rose significantly by C4D1.

Looked up from germline, CDR1 is LNHDA and CDR2 is SQIVND (reference sequence). The V and J ends lost 7 bases and 3 bases respectively, with 12 bases between them. This CDR3 is 13 amino acids long. This table comes from immunoSEQ multiplex PCR, and its TCRdb copy is limited to in-frame clones, with some not included. Here the sample spans around 25,000 clones, approximately 90% being singletons. A remark on this clone: Its antigen remains unidentified.

The time point: cycle 4 day 1 (C4D1), after 6 weeks of nivolumab. Each patient's relapse followed autologous stem cell transplantation, and brentuximab vedotin exposure varied. The chain links TRBV19 to TRBJ2-5; TRBD1 might be the D (5 bases). The sequenced sample was peripheral blood mononuclear cells (PBMCs), obtained before the fourth cycle of nivolumab. The TCR was taken from a human donor with classical Hodgkin lymphoma. The CDR3 nucleotides are TGTGCCAGTAAGGCGGACATCGAAGAGACCCAGTACTTC. It codes for CASKADIEETQYF.